This T cell receptor (beta chain) was captured by sequencing in a study of tumor and adjacent non-tumor tissue in lung cancer (dated by TCRdb to 2016 to 2019). Turning to the overall study: By cancer type, the cohort comprised eleven to twelve adenocarcinoma patients, a couple of squamous cell carcinoma patients and 1 small cell lung cancer patient. The approximately 15 enrolled patients, of whom approximately 10 were men and 5 were women, were aged roughly 30 to 76 years and were diagnosed with TNM stage I to III disease. A total of some 130,000,000 productive TCRbeta reads were generated by sequencing, corresponding to an average of approximately 4.3 million reads per sample. Bulk TCRbeta repertoires were compared between lung tumor tissue and matched distant non-tumor lung tissue obtained from over 13 lung cancer patients. TCRbeta CDR3 sequencing was performed on under 35 paired specimens, with one tumor sample and one normal lung sample collected per patient.

Receptor amplification or capture employed multiplex PCR. Sequencer: Illumina HiSeq 2500. Following protocols modified from ARM-PCR, the researchers constructed TCRbeta libraries through three rounds of nested PCR with primers (Table S4). Before sequencing, PCR products of 200-500 bp were excised from the gel and purified with the QIAquick gel extraction kit. For the original study's pipeline: Trimmomatic was used to clean the reads, FLASH merged the cleaned reads into complete CDR3 sequences, and MiTCR assigned the sequences to V(D)J germline segments. VDJtools was used to compute clonal diversity as the inverse Simpson's index. Productive reads were defined as in-frame sequences without a premature stop codon. The public reads were reanalyzed by TCRdb: fastp trimming at Q25, MiXCR alignment, in-frame beta chains only. Each entry is one CDR3 protein sequence, shown with its most common DNA and genes. The V and J calls, along with clone size, are taken from TCRdb and not from the paper's own processing. Here the sample has some 95,000 distinct CDR3 sequences; 75% to 85% occur a single time. The ten largest clones take up approximately 28% of the sample.

RNA was extracted from bulk unsorted tissue and checked for quality with a NanoDrop ND-1000 and an Agilent 2100. The normal lung samples consisted of distant non-tumor tissue collected more than 3 cm from the tumor edge. The donors were newly diagnosed lung cancer patients admitted for thoracic surgery in China from August to November 2014 who had not received prior chemotherapy. Patients with previous radiotherapy or chemotherapy, or with another concurrent cancer, were excluded from the study. Pieces of surgical tissue measuring about 1-2.2 cm3 were kept in RNAlater solution and stored at -80 degrees C until use. What the study reported, not specific to this receptor: In normal lung, the top 100 clones accounted for a significantly larger cumulative share of the repertoire than in tumor tissue. The methods do not name the sequencing platform or mention unique molecular identifiers. The cohort had only 15 patients, and the authors noted that larger samples and more detailed clinical data are needed. Significantly higher TCR diversity was found in younger patients, and higher tumor TCR diversity was associated with shorter overall and disease-free survival. Tumor tissue showed significantly greater TCR diversity (inverse Simpson) than normal lung tissue (431.37 vs 166.20, P = 0.0075, Mann-Whitney U test). Peripheral blood was not sequenced, so blood TCRbeta repertoires were not examined in the lung cancer patients of the study.

As to this clonotype: The antigen it recognizes is unknown. Base qualities are missing; no much larger clone stands one base away.

Taken from the germline V gene, the CDR1 and CDR2 loops are WSHSY and SAAADI. Trimming removed 8 bases from V and 16 bases from J; the gene matches leave 15 bases unexplained. The CDR3 runs 13 amino acids, cysteine and phenylalanine included. Only CDR3 DNA remains: 39 bases, in frame from the first base. The specimen sequenced was distant non-tumor lung tissue. The sequence links TRBV10-2 to TRBJ1-5, with 9 bases matching TRBD1. This clonotype originated in a man in his sixties with small cell lung cancer. The DNA reads TGCGCCAGCGGACAGGGGACCAATCAGCCCCGACATTTT. It encodes CASGQGTNQPRHF.